This T cell receptor beta chain was profiled in a study of control samples from healthy donors and cancer patients. Data came from immunoSEQ multiplex PCR; TCRdb stores just in-frame clones and leaves some out. Counted here are about 130,000 clones, around 90% occurring once; the ten biggest clones make up roughly 2.5%. The CDR3 has 13 amino acids. Trimming took 5 bases from V and 6 from J; bases not matched to a gene: 3. The sequenced sample consisted of blood. The TCR sequence derives from a man aged 35-49 years in good health. The V and J genes are TRBV12-3 or TRBV12-4 and TRBJ2-2, with 7 bases aligning to TRBD1. The CDR3 loop is CASSLTGAGELFF. The DNA of the CDR3 is TGTGCCAGCAGTCTTACAGGGGCCGGGGAGCTGTTTTTT.